Below, 27 T cell receptor beta chains from the same sample are listed, as sequenced in a study of T cell responses to AZD1222 COVID-19 vaccine (dated by TCRdb to the early 2020s). The library was made by the immunoSEQ multiplex PCR assay. The source is immuneACCESS, and TCRdb retained only in-frame sequences with V and J called. Part of the clones is not carried over; for the studies checked, unresolved V genes explain less than half of this, and the remainder is unexplained. For this sample the table gives around 120,000 clones, of which over 75% were detected only once. The ten top clones hold 7.7% of the sample. The sample's time point, from its label and the paper: baseline before first vaccination. This specimen consisted of peripheral blood, obtained on day 0 of AZD1222 vaccination. The source of these receptors is an adult in good health.

This clone has at least ten counts. The V and J genes are TRBV3-1 (or the pseudogene TRBV3-2) and TRBJ2-7; 7 bases are shared with TRBD2. J gave up 1 base and V 2 bases, and 5 bases lay outside the gene matches. This CDR3 region has 15 residues. Germline V CDR1 and CDR2: LGHDT, YNNKEL (reference sequence). CDR3 in DNA: TGTGCCAGCAGCCAACGTGGGGGGGGATCCTACGAGCAGTACTTC. Residues: CASSQRGGGSYEQYF.

This chain links TRBV3-1 (or the pseudogene TRBV3-2) with TRBJ1-5; no reliable D call. The V end was cut by 0 bases, the J end by 7 bases, with 10 bases between. CDR1 LGHDT and CDR2 YNNKEL come from the germline V gene (reference sequence). The CDR3 contains 14 residues. For the CDR3, the DNA is TGTGCCAGCAGCCAAGAAAGTTCCGGGCAGCCCCAGCATTTT. Translated, it gives CASSQESSGQPQHF.

This chain's CDR3 is CASSQEGQKNSPLHF. The CDR3 coding sequence is TGTGCCAGCAGCCAAGAGGGACAAAAAAATTCACCCCTCCACTTT. The chain is built from TRBV4-2 and TRBJ1-6, with D possibly being TRBD1 (6 bases). Germline V gene data show CDR1 as LGHNA and CDR2 as YNFKEQ. Trimming stripped 0 bases from V and 7 bases from J, with 10 bases between. CDR3 length: 15 residues.

The chain combines TRBV2 with TRBJ2-3; perhaps TRBD2 as D (5 bases). Trimming left V 9 bases short and J 2 bases short, with 12 bases between. Germline V gene sequence: CDR1 SNHLY, CDR2 FYNNEI. The CDR3 covers 13 residues. The DNA of the CDR3 is TGTGCCAGTAAGAGGGTGGTCACAGATACGCAGTATTTT. Protein: CASKRVVTDTQYF. Full variable domain (missing parts from reference TRBV2 and TRBJ2-3): EPEVTQTPSHQVTQMGQEVILRCVPISNHLYFYWYRQILGQKVEFLVSFYNNEISEKSEIFDDQFSVERPDGSNFTLKIRSTKLEDSAMYFCASKRVVTDTQYFGPGTRLTVL.

The chain combines TRBV28 with TRBJ2-1; D gene uncertain. Germline V gene lookup returns CDR1 MDHEN and CDR2 SYDVKM. The CDR3 has 11 amino acids. Trimming removed 10 bases from V and 7 bases from J, with 11 bases in between. Written as DNA, the CDR3 is TGTGCCACCCACCGCCCAAATGAGCAGTTCTTC. This encodes CATHRPNEQFF.

The V gene is TRBV7-2, the J gene TRBJ2-1; 8 nucleotides line up with TRBD2. J gave up 5 bases and V 1 base, and 10 bases lay outside the gene matches. Germline CDR1 and CDR2: SGHTA and FQGNSA. CDR3 length equals 17 residues. This chain's CDR3 is CASSLDPGGRPNNEQFF. CDR3 coding DNA: TGTGCCAGCAGCTTAGATCCTGGCGGGAGGCCAAACAATGAGCAGTTCTTC.

The DNA for the CDR3 is TGCGCCAGCAGCTTATCTCTCGGCAGCACAGATACGCAGTATTTT. Translation: CASSLSLGSTDTQYF. The J gene is TRBJ2-3, the V gene TRBV5-1; no clear D. Germline-derived CDR1 and CDR2 are SGHRS and YFSETQ. Trimming cost V 2 bases and J 0 bases, with 10 bases left between them. The CDR3 is made up of 15 amino acids.

The chain carries TRBV6-5 and TRBJ1-2; 9 nucleotides line up with TRBD1. This CDR3 is 12 amino acids long. CDR1 and CDR2 from the germline V gene are MNHEY and SVGAGI. The V segment lost 6 bases and the J segment 6 bases; nucleotides outside the gene matches: 2. CDR3 residues: CASRTGGNGYTF. The CDR3 bases are TGTGCCAGCAGAACAGGGGGCAATGGCTACACCTTC.

This clone was seen a single time. The chain links TRBV7-2 to TRBJ2-5; TRBD2 matches at 11 bases. The J segment lost 1 base and the V segment lost 5 bases, leaving 6 bases of the junction unmatched. The CDR3 has 16 residues. Germline V gene lookup returns CDR1 SGHTA and CDR2 FQGNSA. The CDR3 region is CASSLLAGGPQETQYF. In DNA, the CDR3 is TGTGCCAGCAGCCTCCTAGCGGGGGGCCCCCAAGAGACCCAGTACTTC.

CDR3 sequence (DNA): TGTGCCAGCAGCTTGGGGACAGCCGAGTGGGGCTATGGCTACACCTTC. Translation: CASSLGTAEWGYGYTF. This rearrangement joins TRBV5-4 to TRBJ1-2; D perhaps matches TRBD1 (6 bases). The V gene lost 0 bases and the J gene lost 4 bases, with 16 bases spanning the gap. CDR1 is SGHNT and CDR2 is YYREEE in the germline V gene (reference sequence). CDR3 size: 16 residues. The full variable domain, completed using reference TRBV5-4 and TRBJ1-2, is ETGVTQSPTHLIKTRGQQVTLRCSSQSGHNTVSWYQQALGQGPQFIFQYYREEENGRGNFPPRFSGLQFPNYSSELNVNALELDDSALYLCASSLGTAEWGYGYTFGSGTRLTVV.

CDR3 bases: TGTGCCAGCAGTTTAGACCAAAACTATGGCTACACCTTC. This translates into CASSLDQNYGYTF. The V call is TRBV12-3 or TRBV12-4, the J call TRBJ1-2; no reliable D call. The CDR3 sequence is 13 residues long. Trimming shortened V by 1 base and J by 2 bases, and 5 bases separated the two germline ends.

The gene calls are TRBV19 and TRBJ2-5; TRBD2 aligns across 7 bases. Per the germline V gene, CDR1 is LNHDA and CDR2 is SQIVND (reference sequence). V dropped 9 bases and J dropped 0; count of bases not matched to a gene: 7. The CDR3 covers 14 residues. The CDR3 DNA follows: TGTGCCAGCAATAGCGGGTCTTACCAAGAGACCCAGTACTTC. This codes for CASNSGSYQETQYF.

This clone is a singleton in its sample. This chain connects TRBV5-4 to TRBJ2-1, with D possibly being TRBD1 or TRBD2 (5 bases each). Trimming removed 2 bases from V and 6 bases from J, with 18 bases in between. The CDR3 consists of 16 residues. Germline V lookup: CDR1 SGHNT, CDR2 YYREEE (reference sequence). Written as DNA, the CDR3 is TGTGCCAGCAGCTTTCCGTCGACGGGAAGGGGCAATGAGCAGTTCTTC. Translated, it gives CASSFPSTGRGNEQFF.

The chain is built from TRBV3-1 (or the pseudogene TRBV3-2) and TRBJ1-2; tentative D call: TRBD1 (5 bases). CDR1 is LGHDT, CDR2 YNNKEL, per germline (reference sequence). This CDR3 has 15 residues. V was trimmed by 2 bases and J by 8 bases, leaving 18 bases between them. The CDR3 bases are TGTGCCAGCAGCCAACATTCGGGTCAGGGTGGCGGCTACACCTTC. It encodes CASSQHSGQGGGYTF.

J is TRBJ2-5 and V is TRBV25-1, with TRBD2 as a possible D gene (7 bases). The V gene's germline CDR1 is MGHDK and CDR2 SYGVNS. With 1 base removed from V and 2 bases from J, the gap between germline ends came to 14 bases. This CDR3 comprises 16 residues. CDR3 region: CASSESKGGRQETQYF. In nucleotides, the CDR3 is TGTGCCAGCAGTGAATCAAAGGGGGGGCGTCAAGAGACCCAGTACTTC.

The V gene is TRBV9, the J gene TRBJ2-1; D is unclear. Trimming took off 0 bases at V and 5 bases at J, with 9 bases between the two ends. The length of the CDR3 is 14 residues. CDR1 and CDR2 (germline): SGDLS, YYNGEE. CDR3 DNA: TGTGCCAGCAGCGTAGGTTTAGGCCACAATGAGCAGTTCTTC. Protein sequence: CASSVGLGHNEQFF.

The chain employs TRBV15 and TRBJ2-1, with a tentative D call TRBD1 (5 bases). This CDR3 has 14 amino acids. Germline lookup yields CDR1 LNHNV and CDR2 YYDKDF (reference sequence). Between the trimmed V and J ends, which lost 1 base and 6 bases, there was a span of 10 bases. The chain's CDR3 is CATSRVSQGNEQFF. The CDR3 nucleotides read TGTGCCACCAGCAGAGTGTCTCAGGGCAATGAGCAGTTCTTC.

This clone was seen only once. V is TRBV6-2 or TRBV6-3 and J is TRBJ2-7; 8 bases line up with TRBD1. J was trimmed by 4 bases and V by 3 bases; bases with no gene match: 5. Germline-derived CDR1 and CDR2 are MNHEY and SVGEGT. The CDR3 length is 14 residues. CDR3 region: CASSYRQGAYEQYF. The CDR3, as DNA: TGTGCCAGCAGTTATCGGCAGGGGGCGTACGAGCAGTACTTC.

The V gene is TRBV23-1, the J gene TRBJ2-4, with TRBD2 matching over 11 bases. TRBV23-1 is classed as an ORF, of uncertain function. With V trimmed by 6 bases and J by 1 base, 8 bases remained unmatched. This CDR3 spans 17 amino acids. CDR3: CASSPGLAALAKNIQYF. The DNA for the CDR3 is TGCGCCAGCAGCCCGGGACTAGCGGCCCTCGCCAAAAACATTCAGTACTTC.

The CDR3 region has the DNA TGTGCCAGCAGCCCAGCAGAGTCCGAAGCTTTCTTT. Protein sequence: CASSPAESEAFF. This chain joins TRBV28 and TRBJ1-1; no firm D call. Germline assignment: CDR1 MDHEN and CDR2 SYDVKM. Trimming removed 6 bases from V and 8 bases from J, with 13 bases in between. This CDR3 is 12 amino acids long.

This clone was seen repeatedly, ten times or more. The chain combines TRBV6-2 or TRBV6-3 with TRBJ2-1; 7 nucleotides match TRBD2. Germline-derived CDR1 and CDR2 are MNHEY and SVGEGT. This CDR3 is 11 amino acids long. The V and J ends lost 2 bases and 14 bases, in that order; junction bases with no gene match: 3. The chain's CDR3 is CASSYTGGKFF. In DNA, the CDR3 is TGTGCCAGCAGTTACACGGGAGGCAAGTTCTTC.

V is TRBV28 and J is TRBJ2-7, with 8 bases that match TRBD2. Germline loops: CDR1 MDHEN, CDR2 SYDVKM. This CDR3 has 14 residues. V gave up 7 bases and J gave up 4 bases; unmatched junction bases: 9. The CDR3 DNA sequence: TGTGCCAGCACCCAAAGCGGGAGTTTTTACGAGCAGTACTTC. It codes for CASTQSGSFYEQYF.

The chain couples TRBV5-1 to TRBJ2-1; D possibly corresponds to TRBD1 (5 bases). The V gene lost 1 base and the J gene lost 8 bases, with 7 bases spanning the gap. Germline V gene lookup returns CDR1 SGHRS and CDR2 YFSETQ. This CDR3 is 12 amino acids long. CDR3 residues: CASSLLGDEQFF. The CDR3 nucleotides read TGCGCCAGCAGCTTGTTAGGGGATGAGCAGTTCTTC. Complete variable domain (other parts from reference TRBV5-1 and TRBJ2-1): KAGVTQTPRYLIKTRGQQVTLSCSPISGHRSVSWYQQTPGQGLQFLFEYFSETQRNKGNFPGRFSGRQFSNSRSEMNVSTLELGDSALYLCASSLLGDEQFFGPGTRLTVL.

The chain has TRBV19 and TRBJ1-5; 7 nucleotides agree with TRBD1. The CDR3 has 15 amino acids. V was pared by 5 bases and J by 2 bases, with 6 bases of the junction left unmatched. In germline, CDR1 is LNHDA, CDR2 SQIVND (reference sequence). CDR3 nucleotide sequence: TGTGCCAGTAGTGTCCTAACAGGGGGCAATCAGCCCCAGCATTTT. Encoded protein: CASSVLTGGNQPQHF. The variable domain in full, with the rest retrieved from reference TRBV19 and TRBJ1-5, is DGGITQSPKYLFRKEGQNVTLSCEQNLNHDAMYWYRQDPGQGLRLIYYSQIVNDFQKGDIAEGYSVSREKKESFPLTVTSAQKNPTAFYLCASSVLTGGNQPQHFGDGTRLSIL.

V gene TRBV3-1 (or the pseudogene TRBV3-2) combines with J gene TRBJ2-3; D call uncertain. The germline gives CDR1 LGHDT, CDR2 YNNKEL (reference sequence). Trimming removed 2 bases from V and 4 bases from J, with 13 bases in between. The CDR3 has 15 residues. The CDR3 region is CASSQSSPRADTQYF. The CDR3 bases are TGTGCCAGCAGCCAATCGTCCCCCCGAGCAGATACGCAGTATTTT.

The gene calls are TRBV5-1 and TRBJ2-7; possibly TRBD1 or TRBD2 for D (9 bases each). Trimming took 4 bases from V and 6 from J, leaving 29 bases between them. This CDR3 spans 18 amino acids. Germline lookup yields CDR1 SGHRS and CDR2 YFSETQ. CDR3 loop: CASSPGQGVRAGGGEQYF. CDR3 nucleotide sequence: TGCGCCAGCAGCCCGGGACAGGGCGTTAGAGCGGGAGGTGGCGAGCAGTACTTC. The variable domain in full, completed from reference TRBV5-1 and TRBJ2-7, reads KAGVTQTPRYLIKTRGQQVTLSCSPISGHRSVSWYQQTPGQGLQFLFEYFSETQRNKGNFPGRFSGRQFSNSRSEMNVSTLELGDSALYLCASSPGQGVRAGGGEQYFGPGTRLTVT.

V usage is TRBV28 and J usage is TRBJ2-1; tentatively, D is TRBD1 (5 bases). Germline assignment: CDR1 MDHEN and CDR2 SYDVKM. V was cut by 7 bases and J by 7 bases, with 11 bases left in between. This CDR3 comprises 12 residues. CDR3 protein: CASKVAGNEQFF. DNA of the CDR3: TGTGCCAGCAAGGTGGCAGGGAATGAGCAGTTCTTC.